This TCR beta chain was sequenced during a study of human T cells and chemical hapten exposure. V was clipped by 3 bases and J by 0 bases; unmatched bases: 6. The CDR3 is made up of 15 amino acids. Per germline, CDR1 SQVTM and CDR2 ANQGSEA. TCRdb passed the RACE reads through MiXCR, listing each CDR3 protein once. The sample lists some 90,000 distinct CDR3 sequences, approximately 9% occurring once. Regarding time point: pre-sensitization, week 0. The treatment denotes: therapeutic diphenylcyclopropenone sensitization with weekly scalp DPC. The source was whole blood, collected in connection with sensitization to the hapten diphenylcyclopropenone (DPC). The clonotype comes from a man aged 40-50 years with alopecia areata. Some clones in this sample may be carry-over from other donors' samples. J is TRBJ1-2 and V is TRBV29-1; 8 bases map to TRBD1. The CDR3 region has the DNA TGCAGCGTTGAGCCTGGACAGGGTGCTAACTATGGCTACACCTTC. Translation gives CSVEPGQGANYGYTF. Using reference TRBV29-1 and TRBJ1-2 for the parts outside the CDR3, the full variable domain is SAVISQKPSRDICQRGTSLTIQCQVDSQVTMMFWYRQQPGQSLTLIATANQGSEATYESGFVIDKFPISRPNLTFSTLTVSNMSPEDSSIYLCSVEPGQGANYGYTFGSGTRLTVV.